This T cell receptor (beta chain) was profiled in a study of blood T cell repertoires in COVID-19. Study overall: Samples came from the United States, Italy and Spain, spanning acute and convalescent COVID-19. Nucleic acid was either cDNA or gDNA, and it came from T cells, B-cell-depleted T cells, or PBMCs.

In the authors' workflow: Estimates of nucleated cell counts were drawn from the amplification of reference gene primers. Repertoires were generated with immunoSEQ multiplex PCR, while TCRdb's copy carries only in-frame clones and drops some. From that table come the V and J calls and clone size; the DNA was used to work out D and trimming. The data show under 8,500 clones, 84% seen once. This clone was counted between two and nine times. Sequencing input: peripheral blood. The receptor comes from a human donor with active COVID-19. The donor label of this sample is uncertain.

Here the CDR3 reads CSASFQTGGRGYTF. CDR3 nucleotide sequence: TGCAGTGCTAGTTTCCAGACAGGGGGGCGCGGCTACACCTTC. The chain joins TRBV20-1 to TRBJ1-2; TRBD1 matches 9 bases. Trimming at V came to 3 bases and at J to 8 bases, leaving 10 bases not matched to a gene. Germline CDR1 is DFQATT and CDR2 is SNEGSKA (reference sequence). CDR3 length: 14 residues.